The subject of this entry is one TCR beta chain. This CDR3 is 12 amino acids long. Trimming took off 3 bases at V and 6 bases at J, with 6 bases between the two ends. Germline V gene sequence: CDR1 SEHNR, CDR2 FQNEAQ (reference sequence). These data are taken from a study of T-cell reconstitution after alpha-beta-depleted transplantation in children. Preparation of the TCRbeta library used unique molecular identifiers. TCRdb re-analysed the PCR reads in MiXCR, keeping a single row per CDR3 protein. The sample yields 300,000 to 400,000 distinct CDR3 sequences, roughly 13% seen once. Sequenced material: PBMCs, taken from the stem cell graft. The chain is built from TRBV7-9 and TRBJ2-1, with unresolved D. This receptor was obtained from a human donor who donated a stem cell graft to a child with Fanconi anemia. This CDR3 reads CASSLAFNEQFF. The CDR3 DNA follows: TGTGCCAGCAGCTTGGCCTTCAATGAGCAGTTCTTC.